These 28 T cell receptor beta chains came from one sample sequenced in a study of T cell repertoires in ileal Crohn's disease. The repertoire was sequenced with immunoSEQ multiplex PCR; TCRdb's copy has only in-frame clones and lacks some. The sample contains some 3,000 clones, 75% to 85% of which appear only once. Time point reported: proximal margin of the surgical specimen (macroscopically non-inflamed). Material for sequencing was ileal tissue. The source of these receptors is an adult with Crohn's disease.

This clone is categorized as large. The chain employs TRBV13 and TRBJ2-1; no definite D call. Between the trimmed V and J ends, which lost 5 bases and 8 bases, there was a span of 19 bases. From germline, CDR1 is PRHDT and CDR2 FYEKMQ (reference sequence). The CDR3 extends over 15 amino acids. CDR3 coding DNA: TGTGCCAGCAGCCAAAGAAACTCTAGGAGCGATGAGCAGTTCTTC. The encoded protein is CASSQRNSRSDEQFF.

The J gene is TRBJ1-1, the V gene TRBV18; D may be TRBD1 (5 bases). The CDR3 length is 13 residues. Trimming left V 3 bases short and J 4 bases short, with 9 bases between. Looked up from germline, CDR1 is KGHSH and CDR2 is LQKENI. CDR3 protein: CASSPGGSTEAFF. The CDR3 DNA follows: TGTGCCAGCTCACCCGGGGGGAGCACTGAAGCTTTCTTT.

The rearrangement uses TRBV11-2 and TRBJ2-1, with 9 bases identical to TRBD1. This CDR3 region has 14 residues. Trimming cost V 5 bases and J 6 bases; bases outside gene matches: 5. Germline CDR1 reads SGHAT; CDR2 reads FQNNGV. The CDR3 sequence: CASSRGQGSNEQFF. The CDR3 region has the DNA TGTGCCAGCAGCCGCGGACAGGGGAGCAATGAGCAGTTCTTC.

The rearrangement links TRBV10-3 to TRBJ2-4, with TRBD2 matching 13 bases. CDR3 size: 18 residues. The germline V gene has CDR1 ENHRY and CDR2 SYGVKD. With V trimmed by 2 bases and J by 1 base, 5 bases remained unmatched. The CDR3 DNA sequence: TGTGCCATCAGTGAGGGACTAGCGGGGGCCGGTGCCAAAAACATTCAGTACTTC. This encodes CAISEGLAGAGAKNIQYF.

This rearrangement joins TRBV12-5 to TRBJ2-4, with no clear D. The V gene's germline CDR1 is LGHNT and CDR2 FRNRAP. The V end was cut by 6 bases, the J end by 0 bases, with 15 bases between. The CDR3 covers 16 residues. CDR3 residues: CASGLDLVGAKNIQYF. Here the CDR3 DNA reads TGTGCTAGTGGCCTAGACCTCGTCGGAGCCAAAAACATTCAGTACTTC.

CDR3 bases: TGTGCCAGCATAGGTGGGGAGGCAGTCACTGAAGCTTTCTTT. Amino acids: CASIGGEAVTEAFF. The rearrangement uses TRBV2 and TRBJ1-1; D unresolved. CDR1 and CDR2 from the germline V gene are SNHLY and FYNNEI. The CDR3 consists of 14 residues. Deletions cut 7 bases from V and 4 bases from J, with 16 bases between. The whole variable domain, remainder taken from reference TRBV2 and TRBJ1-1, is EPEVTQTPSHQVTQMGQEVILRCVPISNHLYFYWYRQILGQKVEFLVSFYNNEISEKSEIFDDQFSVERPDGSNFTLKIRSTKLEDSAMYFCASIGGEAVTEAFFGQGTRLTVV.

This clone was seen once. This rearrangement joins TRBV10-3 to TRBJ1-6, with 9 bases aligning to TRBD1. Germline V gene lookup returns CDR1 ENHRY and CDR2 SYGVKD. The CDR3 has 14 residues. V shed 8 bases, J shed 5 bases, and the junction held 4 bases outside the gene matches. Here the CDR3 DNA reads TGTGCCATCGCCGGGACAGGGAATAATTCACCCCTCCACTTT. Translating gives CAIAGTGNNSPLHF.

This chain joins TRBV2 and TRBJ1-1, with unresolved D. Trimming took off 0 bases at V and 2 bases at J, with 13 bases between the two ends. This CDR3 spans 16 amino acids. Germline V CDR1 and CDR2: SNHLY, FYNNEI. For the CDR3, the DNA is TGTGCCAGCAGTGAAGCACGTCTTGCCCTAAACACTGAAGCTTTCTTT. It translates to CASSEARLALNTEAFF.

V is TRBV19 and J is TRBJ2-7; TRBD1 aligns across 8 bases. V lost 1 base, J lost 4 bases, and 12 bases stayed unmatched. The CDR3 spans 17 residues. From germline, CDR1 is LNHDA and CDR2 SQIVND (reference sequence). The CDR3 here is CASSIAGGAEESYEQYF. CDR3 coding DNA: TGTGCCAGTAGTATAGCAGGGGGCGCGGAGGAGTCGTACGAGCAGTACTTC.

The genes are TRBV18 and TRBJ2-5; D may be TRBD1 (6 bases). There are 16 residues in the CDR3. The germline V and J ends were trimmed by 4 bases and 0 bases, with 15 bases remaining between them. Germline V gene data show CDR1 as KGHSH and CDR2 as LQKENI. The CDR3 nucleotides are TGTGCCAGCTCACAAATTAGACAGGCGAACCAAGAGACCCAGTACTTC. Translation gives CASSQIRQANQETQYF.

The chain joins TRBV19 to TRBJ2-3, with TRBD2 matching over 7 bases. The V segment lost 2 bases and the J segment 0 bases; nucleotides outside the gene matches: 8. The CDR3 totals 17 residues. CDR1 and CDR2 from the germline V gene are LNHDA and SQIVND (reference sequence). DNA of the CDR3: TGTGCCAGTAGTATACCCCGTGGTAGCGGGAGCACAGATACGCAGTATTTT. This sequence encodes CASSIPRGSGSTDTQYF.

The rearrangement links TRBV7-6 to TRBJ2-1; 8 bases fit TRBD2. The V and J ends lost 3 bases and 8 bases, in that order; junction bases with no gene match: 9. Per the germline V gene, CDR1 is SGHVS and CDR2 is FNYEAQ. The length of the CDR3 is 15 residues. The CDR3 is CASSFASPRGDEQFF. CDR3 DNA: TGTGCCAGCAGCTTTGCGAGTCCGCGGGGGGATGAGCAGTTCTTC.

This clone was counted a few times. The gene calls are TRBV6-1 and TRBJ2-1, with 7 bases aligning to TRBD1. The V and J ends lost 6 bases and 5 bases, in that order; junction bases with no gene match: 4. CDR1 is MNHNS, CDR2 SASEGT, per germline. CDR3 length: 13 amino acids. The CDR3 sequence is CASSPGQNNEQFF. As DNA, the CDR3 is TGTGCCAGCAGCCCGGGACAGAACAATGAGCAGTTCTTC.

Details on this clone: A junction end diverges from the germline sequence, so it may reflect a read error. The V call is TRBV9, the J call TRBJ1-2, with TRBD1 as a possible D gene (5 bases). There are 13 residues in the CDR3. CDR1 and CDR2 from the germline V gene are SGDLS and YYNGEE. For the CDR3, the DNA is TGTGCCAGCAGCGTAGTCCCCGCCGGGACCCCCTTCTTC. Amino acid sequence: CASSVVPAGTPFF.

The rearrangement uses TRBV27 and TRBJ2-7, with 9 bases that match TRBD1. CDR3 size: 15 residues. Germline-derived CDR1 and CDR2 are MNHEY and SMNVEV (reference sequence). V shed 2 bases, J shed 3 bases, and the junction held 5 bases outside the gene matches. CDR3 nucleotide sequence: TGTGCCAGCAGTTTACTTGGGACAGGGAACTACGAGCAGTACTTC. Residues: CASSLLGTGNYEQYF.

This chain links TRBV2 with TRBJ2-1, with D possibly TRBD2 on 6 matching bases. Germline assignment: CDR1 SNHLY and CDR2 FYNNEI. V was trimmed by 4 bases and J by 6 bases, leaving 7 bases between them. There are 12 residues in the CDR3. CDR3 loop: CASSVGLNEQFF. The CDR3 nucleotides read TGTGCCAGCAGTGTGGGACTCAATGAGCAGTTCTTC.

This clone was seen a single time. This chain joins TRBV23-1 and TRBJ1-5; the D is unclear. TRBV23-1 is an ORF; its function is uncertain. The CDR3 length is 16 residues. V was pared by 3 bases and J by 0 bases, with 12 bases between. Written as DNA, the CDR3 is TGCGCCAGCAGTCACCTGTCCCCATATAGCAATCAGCCCCAGCATTTT. Translated, it gives CASSHLSPYSNQPQHF.

V usage is TRBV5-1 and J usage is TRBJ2-5; the D is unclear. Trimming removed 0 bases from V and 3 bases from J, with 0 bases in between. The CDR3 runs 11 residues. The germline gives CDR1 SGHRS, CDR2 YFSETQ. The CDR3 nucleotides are TGCGCCAGCAGCTTGGAAGAGACCCAGTACTTC. This sequence encodes CASSLEETQYF. Based on the CDR3 plus reference TRBV5-1 and TRBJ2-5, the full variable domain is KAGVTQTPRYLIKTRGQQVTLSCSPISGHRSVSWYQQTPGQGLQFLFEYFSETQRNKGNFPGRFSGRQFSNSRSEMNVSTLELGDSALYLCASSLEETQYFGPGTRLLVL.

The V and J genes are TRBV2 and TRBJ1-2; a weak D match, TRBD1 (6 bases). CDR3 size: 17 residues. CDR1 is SNHLY and CDR2 is FYNNEI in the germline V gene. V dropped 10 bases and J dropped 0 bases, with 24 bases sitting between them. CDR3 residues: CATQWSRGSNSNYGYTF. The CDR3 DNA reads as TGTGCCACCCAATGGAGCAGGGGATCCAATTCTAACTATGGCTACACCTTC.

The chain recombines TRBV9 with TRBJ2-1; 8 bases agree with TRBD1. The CDR3 sequence is 15 residues long. Germline assignment: CDR1 SGDLS and CDR2 YYNGEE. The V gene end was trimmed by 3 bases and the J gene end by 4 bases; junction bases not matched to a gene: 6. CDR3 region: CASSGRDRTYNEQFF. The CDR3 nucleotides are TGTGCCAGCAGCGGCCGGGACAGGACATACAATGAGCAGTTCTTC.

V and J are TRBV14 and TRBJ1-1; maybe TRBD1 (6 bases). Trimming shortened V by 0 bases and J by 5 bases, and 13 bases separated the two germline ends. Germline V gene sequence: CDR1 SGHDN, CDR2 FVKESK. The CDR3 is 15 amino acids. The CDR3 reads CASSQEMIRGTEAFF. CDR3 in DNA: TGTGCCAGCAGCCAAGAGATGATAAGGGGGACTGAAGCTTTCTTT. Looking up the rest from reference TRBV14 and TRBJ1-1 gives the full variable domain: EAGVTQFPSHSVIEKGQTVTLRCDPISGHDNLYWYRRVMGKEIKFLLHFVKESKQDESGMPNNRFLAERTGGTYSTLKVQPAELEDSGVYFCASSQEMIRGTEAFFGQGTRLTVV.

This chain uses TRBV5-8 with TRBJ2-5; maybe TRBD1 (5 bases). Germline V gene sequence: CDR1 SGHTS, CDR2 YDEGEE. Trimming took off 2 bases at V and 0 bases at J, with 11 bases between the two ends. CDR3 length: 15 residues. In DNA form, the CDR3 reads TGTGCCAGCAGCTTTATCGACAGAAACCAAGAGACCCAGTACTTC. This translates into CASSFIDRNQETQYF.

The chain combines TRBV2 with TRBJ2-1; 9 bases line up with TRBD2. The trim removed 11 bases at V and 4 bases at J, leaving 6 bases unmatched. CDR3 size: 13 residues. The germline V gene has CDR1 SNHLY and CDR2 FYNNEI. The CDR3 loop is CALELAGYNEQFF. The CDR3, as DNA: TGTGCCCTGGAGCTAGCGGGATACAATGAGCAGTTCTTC.

The chain couples TRBV19 to TRBJ2-2, with D possibly TRBD2 on 5 matching bases. In germline, CDR1 is LNHDA, CDR2 SQIVND (reference sequence). Trimming removed 3 bases from V and 3 bases from J, with 8 bases in between. The CDR3 is 14 amino acids. The CDR3 DNA follows: TGTGCCAGTAGTATGGGGAGTTACACCGGGGAGCTGTTTTTT. This codes for CASSMGSYTGELFF.

In its sample, this clone ranks as medium-sized. J is TRBJ2-5 and V is TRBV7-7, with D possibly being TRBD1 (6 bases). The V gene's germline CDR1 is SSHAT and CDR2 FNYEAQ (reference sequence). The CDR3 length is 15 residues. V was clipped by 4 bases and J by 2 bases, with 14 bases between them. CDR3 sequence reads: CASSSNPGQQETQYF. CDR3 in DNA: TGTGCCAGCAGCTCGAACCCCGGACAGCAAGAGACCCAGTACTTC.

The chain employs TRBV2 and TRBJ1-5, with TRBD1 as a possible D gene (6 bases). Trimming removed 7 bases from V and 4 bases from J, with 11 bases in between. Germline CDR1 SNHLY, CDR2 FYNNEI. The CDR3 has 13 residues. The CDR3 bases are TGTGCCAGCACTAGACAGGAGAATCAGCCCCAGCATTTT. It codes for CASTRQENQPQHF.

V and J are TRBV7-6 and TRBJ2-7; 8 bases fit TRBD2. This CDR3 comprises 15 residues. The junction had 9 bases not matched to a gene; V was cut back by 4 bases and J by 4 bases. Germline CDR1 is SGHVS and CDR2 is FNYEAQ. CDR3 loop: CASSSTGGAGYEQYF. The CDR3 nucleotides read TGTGCCAGCAGCTCCACCGGGGGGGCCGGATACGAGCAGTACTTC.

The rearrangement links TRBV15 to TRBJ2-2; D not certain. This CDR3 spans 15 amino acids. Trimming shortened V by 3 bases and J by 3 bases, and 11 bases separated the two germline ends. From germline, CDR1 is LNHNV and CDR2 YYDKDF (reference sequence). The DNA for the CDR3 is TGTGCCACCAGCAGGGGCTATGGGGACACCGGGGAGCTGTTTTTT. Amino acid sequence: CATSRGYGDTGELFF.